These T cell receptor beta chains were read from a single sample in a study of blood T cell repertoires in COVID-19. Profiling relied on immunoSEQ multiplex PCR, and the TCRdb table lists in-frame clones only, not all of them. The sample includes 150,000 to 170,000 clones, roughly 80% of them seen just once. Specimen: peripheral blood. These receptors were obtained from a woman aged 55-69 years with acute or convalescent COVID-19. Each CDR3 is given with its conserved first and last residue. Fields, in order: V gene, clone size, J gene, D gene, CDR3 DNA, CDR3 protein. A D gene is named only where the DNA matches it firmly. Clone size appears in some rows only: once, few, many, or a class for an expanded clone.

TRBV7-3	NA	TRBJ2-2	NA	TGTGCCAGCAGTTTGACTAGTACCGGGGAGCTGTTTTTT	CASSLTSTGELFF
TRBV4-1	NA	TRBJ1-4	TRBD1	TGCGCCAGCAGCCAAGGACAGGGGGCGCAAATTAATGAAAAACTGTTTTTT	CASSQGQGAQINEKLFF
TRBV30	NA	TRBJ2-7	TRBD2	TGTGCCTGGAGTCGGGGAGGGGACTACGAGCAGTACTTC	CAWSRGGDYEQYF
TRBV19	once	TRBJ2-6	TRBD1	TGTGCCAGTAGGAGTTTGGACAGGGCTGGGGCCAACGTCCTGACTTTC	CASRSLDRAGANVLTF
TRBV3-1/TRBV3-2	NA	TRBJ1-6	TRBD1	TGTGCCAGCAGCCCCCGCAGGACAGGGAGGTATTCACCCCTCCACTTT	CASSPRRTGRYSPLHF
TRBV12-3/TRBV12-4	NA	TRBJ2-3	NA	TGTGCCAGCAGTTTACAGGGTGATACGCAGTATTTT	CASSLQGDTQYF
TRBV7-9	once	TRBJ2-1	NA	TGTGCCAGCAGCTTAGTATTGGACATTCATGAGCAGTTCTTC	CASSLVLDIHEQFF
TRBV19	NA	TRBJ2-3	NA	TGTGCCAGTAGTATTCGCCAAGCCACAGATACGCAGTATTTT	CASSIRQATDTQYF
TRBV30	NA	TRBJ2-1	TRBD1	TGTGCCCGTCACCGGGACAGGGAGTCCAATGAGCAGTTCTTC	CARHRDRESNEQFF
TRBV6-5	NA	TRBJ1-5	TRBD1	TGTGCCAGCAGGGGGACAGGGGGAAGCAATCAGCCCCAGCATTTT	CASRGTGGSNQPQHF
TRBV7-6	NA	TRBJ2-3	NA	TGTGCCAGCAGCCAATCCCGGAGAGGGAGCACAGATACGCAGTATTTT	CASSQSRRGSTDTQYF
TRBV18	NA	TRBJ1-1	TRBD1	TGTGCCAGTGGACAGGGGGCTTTCACTGAAGCTTTCTTT	CASGQGAFTEAFF
TRBV19	NA	TRBJ2-1	NA	TGTGCCAGTAGTGGGCGCCGCTACAATGAGCAGTTCTTC	CASSGRRYNEQFF
TRBV9	NA	TRBJ1-5	NA	TGTGCCAGCAGCCCAAGCGGCGGCAATCAGCCCCAGCATTTT	CASSPSGGNQPQHF
TRBV2	NA	TRBJ1-5	TRBD1	TGTGCCAGCAGTGTGCAGGGGGGCAATCAGCCCCAGCATTTT	CASSVQGGNQPQHF
TRBV27	NA	TRBJ1-2	NA	TGTGCCAGCAGTTTATCGTTGGCTGGCTACACCTTC	CASSLSLAGYTF
TRBV18	once	TRBJ1-2	TRBD1	TGTGCCAGCTCATCCAGACAGGGGGACCGAGATGGCTACACCTTC	CASSSRQGDRDGYTF
TRBV19	NA	TRBJ1-1	NA	TGTGCCAGTAGTGGGGCGAACACTGAAGCTTTCTTT	CASSGANTEAFF
TRBV5-1	once	TRBJ2-5	NA	TGCGCCAGCAGTACACAGATTCAAGAGACCCAGTACTTC	CASSTQIQETQYF
TRBV6-5	NA	TRBJ1-1	TRBD1	TGTGCCAGCAGTTACGGACAGGGGCTTATTGATTTCTTT	CASSYGQGLIDFF
TRBV6-5	NA	TRBJ2-6	NA	TGTGCCACCGACTCCGGGGCCAACGTCCTGACTTTC	CATDSGANVLTF